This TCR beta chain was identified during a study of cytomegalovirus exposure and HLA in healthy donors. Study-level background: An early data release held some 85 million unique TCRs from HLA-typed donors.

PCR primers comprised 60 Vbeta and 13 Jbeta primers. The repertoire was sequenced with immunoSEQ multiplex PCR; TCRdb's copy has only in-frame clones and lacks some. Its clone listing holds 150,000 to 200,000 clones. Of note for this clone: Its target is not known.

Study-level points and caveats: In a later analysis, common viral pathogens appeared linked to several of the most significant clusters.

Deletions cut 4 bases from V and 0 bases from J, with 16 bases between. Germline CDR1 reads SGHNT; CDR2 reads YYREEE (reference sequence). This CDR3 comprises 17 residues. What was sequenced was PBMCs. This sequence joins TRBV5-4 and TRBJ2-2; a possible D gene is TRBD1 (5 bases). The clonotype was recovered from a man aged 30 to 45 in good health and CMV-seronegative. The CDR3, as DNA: TGTGCCAGCAGCCCACATGTACAGGACGCGAACACCGGGGAGCTGTTTTTT. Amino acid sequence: CASSPHVQDANTGELFF.